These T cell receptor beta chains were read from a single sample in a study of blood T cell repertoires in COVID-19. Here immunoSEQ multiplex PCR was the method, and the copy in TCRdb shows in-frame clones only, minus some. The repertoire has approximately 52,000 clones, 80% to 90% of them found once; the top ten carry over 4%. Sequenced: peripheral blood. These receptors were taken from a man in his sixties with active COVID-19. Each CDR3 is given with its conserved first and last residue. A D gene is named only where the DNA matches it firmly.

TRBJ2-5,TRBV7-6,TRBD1,CASSLGTGKQETQYF,TGTGCCAGCAGCTTAGGGACAGGGAAGCAAGAGACCCAGTACTTC
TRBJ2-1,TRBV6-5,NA,CASSNDRSSYNEQFF,TGTGCCAGCAGTAACGACAGATCCTCCTACAATGAGCAGTTCTTC
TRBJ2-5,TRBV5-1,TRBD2,CASTRASGRGETQYF,TGCGCCAGCACTCGGGCTAGCGGGAGAGGTGAGACCCAGTACTTC
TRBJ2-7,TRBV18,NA,CASSPSVYEQYF,TGTGCCAGCTCACCTTCAGTCTACGAGCAGTACTTC
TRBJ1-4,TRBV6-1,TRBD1,CASSEPGTGRDEKLFF,TGTGCCAGCAGTGAACCGGGGACAGGGCGGGATGAAAAACTGTTTTTT
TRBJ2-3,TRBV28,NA,CASSFGDTDTQYF,TGTGCCAGCAGTTTCGGGGACACAGATACGCAGTATTTT
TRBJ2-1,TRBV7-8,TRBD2,CASSGTSGNEQFF,TGTGCCAGCAGCGGGACTAGCGGCAATGAGCAGTTCTTC
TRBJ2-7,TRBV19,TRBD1,CASSKSLRDSFYEQYF,TGTGCCAGTAGTAAGTCGCTCCGGGACAGCTTCTACGAGCAGTACTTC
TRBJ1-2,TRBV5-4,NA,CASRGGGALSGYTF,TGTGCCAGCAGGGGTGGAGGGGCTCTCTCTGGCTACACCTTC
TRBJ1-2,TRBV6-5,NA,CASSYRDKYYGYTF,TGTGCCAGCAGTTACCGGGACAAGTACTATGGCTACACCTTC